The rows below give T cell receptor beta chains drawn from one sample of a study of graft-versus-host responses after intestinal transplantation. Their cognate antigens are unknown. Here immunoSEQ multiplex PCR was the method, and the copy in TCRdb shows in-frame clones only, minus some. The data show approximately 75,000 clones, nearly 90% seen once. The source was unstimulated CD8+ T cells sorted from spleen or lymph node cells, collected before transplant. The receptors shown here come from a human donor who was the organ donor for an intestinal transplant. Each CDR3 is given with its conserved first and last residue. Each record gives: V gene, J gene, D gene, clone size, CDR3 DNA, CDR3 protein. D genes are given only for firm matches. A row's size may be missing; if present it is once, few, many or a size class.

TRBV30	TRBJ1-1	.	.	TGTGCCTGGGGGCAGCTTATCACTGAAGCTTTCTTT	CAWGQLITEAFF
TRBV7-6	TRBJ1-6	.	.	TGTGCCAGCAGTTGGGGGCAGTATAATTCACCCCTCCACTTT	CASSWGQYNSPLHF
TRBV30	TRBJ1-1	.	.	TGTGCCTGGAGTGTAAGCCTAGGAGCTTTCTTT	CAWSVSLGAFF
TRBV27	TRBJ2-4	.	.	TGTGCCAGCAGTTTATCGCCACGGGTCCAAAACATTCAGTACTTC	CASSLSPRVQNIQYF
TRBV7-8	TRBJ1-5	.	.	TGTGCCAGCAGCCCACGTCGGTTGGATCCGACAAATCAGCCCCAGCATTTT	CASSPRRLDPTNQPQHF
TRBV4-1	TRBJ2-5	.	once	TGCGCCAGCAGCCAAGTTACCAGGCCTTCCCAAGAGACCCAGTACTTC	CASSQVTRPSQETQYF
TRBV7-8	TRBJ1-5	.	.	TGTGCCAGCAGCTCGGCGTTGGGGGACACCCATCAGCCCCAGCATTTT	CASSSALGDTHQPQHF
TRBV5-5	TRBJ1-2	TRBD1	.	TGTGCCAGCAGAATCTGGACAGGTCCTCTCTATGGCTACACCTTC	CASRIWTGPLYGYTF
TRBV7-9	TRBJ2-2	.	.	TGTGCCACTCGAACGGCCGGGGAGCTGTTTTTT	CATRTAGELFF
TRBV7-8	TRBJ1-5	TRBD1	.	TGTGCCAGCAGTCCACAGGGGAATCAGCCCCAGCATTTT	CASSPQGNQPQHF
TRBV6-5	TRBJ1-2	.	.	TGTGCCAGCAGTTATAAGGGGAAGGGGCTAGGGGGCTACACCTTC	CASSYKGKGLGGYTF
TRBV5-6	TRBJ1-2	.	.	TGTGCCAGCAGCTTAGGTGGGGAGGGTGGCTACACCTTC	CASSLGGEGGYTF
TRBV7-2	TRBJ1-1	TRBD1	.	TGTGCCAGCAGTTCGGAAGACAGGGGCGGCACTGAAGCTTTCTTT	CASSSEDRGGTEAFF
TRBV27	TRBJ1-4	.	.	TGTGCCAGCAGTCCGGGAGTTGGGGGAGTAAAACTGTTTTTT	CASSPGVGGVKLFF
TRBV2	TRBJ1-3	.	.	TGTGCCAGTTGCCCTTCCCACTTCTCTGGAAACACCATATATTTT	CASCPSHFSGNTIYF
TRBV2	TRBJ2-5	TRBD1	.	TGTGCCAGCAGTGAATGGGCCCGACAGGGGCAAGAGACCCAGTACTTC	CASSEWARQGQETQYF
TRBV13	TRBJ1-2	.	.	TGTGCCAGCAGCTCTACCTCCGAACCGTCGGGAGGCTACACCTTC	CASSSTSEPSGGYTF
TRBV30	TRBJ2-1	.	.	TGTGTCTGGAGTCCCCCGGACAGCTCCTACAATGAGCAGTTCTTC	CVWSPPDSSYNEQFF
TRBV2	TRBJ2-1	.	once	TGTGCCAGCAGTGAAGCAGGGGGCAATGAGCAGTTCTTC	CASSEAGGNEQFF
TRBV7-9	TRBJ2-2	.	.	TGTGCCAGCAGCTTCTACTCCGGGGAGCTGTTTTTT	CASSFYSGELFF
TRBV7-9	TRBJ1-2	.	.	TGTGCCAGCAGCTTCATTGAGTATGGCTACACCTTC	CASSFIEYGYTF
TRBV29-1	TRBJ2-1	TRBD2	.	TGCAGCGTTGGGGGGGGACTAGCGGGACCCAATGAGCAGTTCTTC	CSVGGGLAGPNEQFF
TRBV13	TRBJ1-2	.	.	TGTGCCAGCAGCACGAACACGATGCTGGCTGGTGGCTACACCTTC	CASSTNTMLAGGYTF
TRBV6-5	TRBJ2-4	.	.	TGTGCCAGCAGTTACAGCTTAGCCAAAAACATTCAGTACTTC	CASSYSLAKNIQYF
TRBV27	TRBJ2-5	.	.	TGTGCCAGCAGGGACTTGTCGCAAGAGACCCAGTACTTC	CASRDLSQETQYF
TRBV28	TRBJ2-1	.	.	TGTGCCAGCAGTTTTTTCCGGGGGAATGAGCAGTTCTTC	CASSFFRGNEQFF
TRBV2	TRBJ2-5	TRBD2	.	TGTGCCAGCAGTGGACTAGCGGGAGGGGAGACCCAGTACTTC	CASSGLAGGETQYF
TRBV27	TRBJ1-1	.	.	TGTGCCAGCAGCTTGTGGGAGTCCACTGAAGCTTTCTTT	CASSLWESTEAFF
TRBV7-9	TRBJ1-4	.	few	TGTGCCAGCAGCTTAGTCCGGGAGTGGGAAAAACTGTTTTTT	CASSLVREWEKLFF
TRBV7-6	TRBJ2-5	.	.	TGTGCCAGCATTCCGGGACACACGCTCAAGGAGACCCAGTACTTC	CASIPGHTLKETQYF
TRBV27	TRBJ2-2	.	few	TGTGCCAGCAGTTTATCCCCATCGGGATCCGGGGAGCTGTTTTTT	CASSLSPSGSGELFF
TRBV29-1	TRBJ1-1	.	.	TGCAGCGTGGACGAGGGCCTAGACGGGTCTGCTTTCTTT	CSVDEGLDGSAFF
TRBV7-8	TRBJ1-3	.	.	TGTGCCAGCAGTCTTTTTGAGACAGCTTCTTCTGGAAACACCATATATTTT	CASSLFETASSGNTIYF